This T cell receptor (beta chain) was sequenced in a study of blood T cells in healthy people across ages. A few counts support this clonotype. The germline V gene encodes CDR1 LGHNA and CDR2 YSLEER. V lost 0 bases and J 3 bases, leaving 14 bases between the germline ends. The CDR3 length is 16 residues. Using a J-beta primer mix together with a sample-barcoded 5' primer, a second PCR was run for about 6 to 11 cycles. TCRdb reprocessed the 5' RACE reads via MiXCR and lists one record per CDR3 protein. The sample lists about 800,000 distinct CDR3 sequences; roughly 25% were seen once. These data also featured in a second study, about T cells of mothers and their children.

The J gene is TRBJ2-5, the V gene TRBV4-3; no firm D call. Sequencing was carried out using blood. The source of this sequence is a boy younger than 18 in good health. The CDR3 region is CASSQEVFSGKETQYF. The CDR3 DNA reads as TGCGCCAGCAGCCAAGAAGTTTTCTCAGGAAAAGAGACCCAGTACTTC.